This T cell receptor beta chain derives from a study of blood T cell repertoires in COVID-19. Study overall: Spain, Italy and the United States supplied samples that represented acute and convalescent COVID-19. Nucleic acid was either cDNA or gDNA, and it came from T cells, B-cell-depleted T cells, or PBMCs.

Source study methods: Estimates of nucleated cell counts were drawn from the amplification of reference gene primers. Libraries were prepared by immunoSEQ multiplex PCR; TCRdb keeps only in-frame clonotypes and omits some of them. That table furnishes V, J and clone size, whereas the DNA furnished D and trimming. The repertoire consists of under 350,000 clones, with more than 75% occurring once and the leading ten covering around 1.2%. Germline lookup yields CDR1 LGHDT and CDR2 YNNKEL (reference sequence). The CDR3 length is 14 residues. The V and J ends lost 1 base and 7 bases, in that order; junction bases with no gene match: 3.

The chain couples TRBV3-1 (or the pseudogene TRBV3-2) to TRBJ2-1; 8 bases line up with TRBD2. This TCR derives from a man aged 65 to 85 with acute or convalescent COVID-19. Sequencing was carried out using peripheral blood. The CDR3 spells CASSQGGGRNEQFF. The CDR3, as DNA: TGTGCCAGCAGCCAAGGCGGGGGGCGGAATGAGCAGTTCTTC.